This T cell receptor (beta chain) was found in a study of blood T cell repertoires in COVID-19. The overall study: From T cells, B-cell-depleted T cells, or PBMCs came the material, which was cDNA or gDNA.

Original handling: Amplification of reference gene primers was used by the study to estimate nucleated cell counts. The protocol was immunoSEQ multiplex PCR, while the TCRdb copy is restricted to in-frame clones and leaves out a portion. V and J calls and clone size are as listed in that table; D and trimming were resolved from the DNA. The data contain approximately 250,000 clones, 65% to 90% of them singletons. The CDR3 extends over 15 amino acids. CDR1 and CDR2 from the germline V gene are MNHEY and SVGAGI. J lost 4 bases, V lost 6 bases, and 2 bases had no gene match. The sample taken for sequencing was peripheral blood. The sequence came from a woman between 50 and 59 years old with acute or convalescent COVID-19. The chain uses TRBV6-5 and TRBJ2-3, with TRBD2 matching over 15 bases. CDR3 DNA: TGTGCCAGCAGCGGGACTAGCGGGGGGTCAGATACGCAGTATTTT. Protein: CASSGTSGGSDTQYF.